This paragraph covers one T cell receptor (beta chain) sequence. Its antigen is unknown. No clone much larger than this one lies a single base away; base qualities are absent. The data were obtained in a study of CD8 T cells in ankylosing spondylitis (TCRdb year 2017). Regarding the complete study: The study profiled T cell receptor beta repertoires in healthy donors and ankylosing spondylitis patients to find disease-linked TCR variants. The whole study cohort included 95 to 130 healthy donors and around 24 ankylosing spondylitis patients. Peripheral blood was sampled, and synovial fluid was also collected from ankylosing spondylitis patients.

The CDR3 runs 12 residues from the cysteine to the phenylalanine. The retained sequence is limited to the CDR3, 36 bases, with the frame set at the first base. Trimming costs V 7 bases and J 5 bases, and their ends lie 14 bases apart. CDR1 DFQATT and CDR2 SNEGSKA were looked up in the germline V gene (reference sequence). Sequencing used an Illumina HiSeq 2500. Quantitative 5'-RACE with molecular barcodes was the method used to prepare the TCR beta libraries. As for how the authors treated the data: A new computational method, built on a probabilistic model of VDJ rearrangement, was used to identify disease-linked TCR variants. TCRdb trimmed public reads at Q25 via fastp, called clones via MiXCR and kept in-frame beta chains. When rows share a CDR3 protein, they turn into one entry using the most common DNA and genes. TCRdb's processing, not the authors', yielded these V and J calls. This sample gives hundreds of thousands of distinct CDR3 sequences in total; about 11% of them show up just once. 0.45% to 0.6% of the sample is held by the ten biggest clonotypes.

Study-wide findings and limitations: According to the report, matched synovial fluid samples from ankylosing spondylitis patients were significantly enriched for the disease-linked clones. Blood from ankylosing spondylitis patients appeared to be characterized by a TCR beta motif composed of under ten highly homologous amino acid variants. Some TCR beta motif variants had previously been reported in synovial fluid and blood of reactive arthritis patients, which suggested common disease-initiation mechanisms. In peripheral blood, the disease-linked clones were found at relatively low frequencies and had a CD8+ phenotype.

The receptor comes from a male donor with ankylosing spondylitis. Rearrangement joined TRBV20-1 to TRBJ2-5, with the identity of the D gene unclear. Sequencing input: blood, either unsorted or a sorted T cell fraction (not recorded which). The bases are TGCAGTGTGGGCACCACCAGGGAGACCCAGTACTTC. The translation is CSVGTTRETQYF.